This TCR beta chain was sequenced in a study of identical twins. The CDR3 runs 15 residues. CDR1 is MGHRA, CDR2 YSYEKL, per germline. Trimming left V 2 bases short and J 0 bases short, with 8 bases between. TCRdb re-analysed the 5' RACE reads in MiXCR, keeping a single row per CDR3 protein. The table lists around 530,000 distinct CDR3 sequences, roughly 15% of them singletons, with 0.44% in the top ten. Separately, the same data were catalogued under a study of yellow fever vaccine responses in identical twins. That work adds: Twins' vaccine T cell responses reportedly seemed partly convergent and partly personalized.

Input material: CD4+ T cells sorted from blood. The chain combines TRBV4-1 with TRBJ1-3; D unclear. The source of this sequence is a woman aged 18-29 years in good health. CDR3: CASSQSDRSGNTIYF. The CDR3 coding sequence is TGCGCCAGCAGCCAAAGTGACCGCTCTGGAAACACCATATATTTT.